The clone carrying this TCR beta chain appeared a single time. Its specificity is unknown. This sample stems from a study of cytomegalovirus exposure and HLA in healthy donors. General observations from the study: Later genetic work tied a missense DCLRE1C variant to beta-chain V and J trimming. Owing to their indistinguishability, certain V segments, notably TRBV6-2 and TRBV6-3, were excluded. An analysis was carried out at a later point. It showed that HLA-associated TCR beta chains were more clonally expanded than equally common non-associated chains.

13 Jbeta primers and 60 Vbeta primers were used for the PCR. Method: immunoSEQ multiplex PCR; TCRdb's copy keeps in-frame clones and lacks some. The repertoire holds a few hundred thousand clones, with about 83% as singletons. The CDR3 covers 15 residues. The sequence was obtained from a girl aged 10 to 17 in good health and CMV-seronegative. Sequenced input: PBMCs. The V call is TRBV21-1, the J call TRBJ2-7; the DNA was not used to check the table's D call, TRBD2. TRBV21-1 is annotated as a pseudogene. The CDR3 sequence is CASSPAASGTYEQYF. Here the CDR3 DNA reads TGTGCCAGCAGCCCCGCGGCTAGCGGTACCTACGAGCAGTACTTC.